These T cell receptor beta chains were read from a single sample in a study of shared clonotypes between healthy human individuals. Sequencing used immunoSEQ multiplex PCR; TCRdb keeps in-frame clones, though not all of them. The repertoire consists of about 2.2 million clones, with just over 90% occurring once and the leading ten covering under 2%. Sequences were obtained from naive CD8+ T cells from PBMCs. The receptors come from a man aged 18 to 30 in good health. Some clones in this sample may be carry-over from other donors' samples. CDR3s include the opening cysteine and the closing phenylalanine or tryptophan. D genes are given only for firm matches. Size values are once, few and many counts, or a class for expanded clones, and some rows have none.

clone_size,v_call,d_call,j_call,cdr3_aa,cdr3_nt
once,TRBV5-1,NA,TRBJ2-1,CASRLQSGGSYNEQFF,TGCGCCAGCAGACTCCAAAGCGGAGGGTCCTACAATGAGCAGTTCTTC
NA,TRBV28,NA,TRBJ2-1,CASRDSRRGDEQFF,TGTGCCAGCAGGGACTCCCGAAGGGGGGATGAGCAGTTCTTC
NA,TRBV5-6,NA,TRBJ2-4,CASSLSGTKNIQYF,TGTGCCAGCAGCTTGTCAGGCACGAAAAACATTCAGTACTTC
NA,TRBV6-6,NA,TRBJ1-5,CASSLQAHQPQHF,TGTGCCAGCAGTTTACAGGCCCATCAGCCCCAGCATTTT
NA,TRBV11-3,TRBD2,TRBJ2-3,CASSLTSGRATDTQYF,TGTGCCAGCAGCCTAACTAGCGGGAGGGCTACAGATACGCAGTATTTT
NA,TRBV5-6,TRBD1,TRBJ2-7,CASSLRDSSYEQYF,TGTGCCAGCAGCTTGCGGGACAGCAGCTACGAGCAGTACTTC
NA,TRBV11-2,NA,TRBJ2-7,CASSLLYEQYF,TGTGCCAGCAGCCTCCTTTACGAGCAGTACTTC
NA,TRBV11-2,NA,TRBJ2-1,CASSLVMREQFF,TGTGCCAGCAGCTTAGTTATGCGCGAGCAGTTCTTC
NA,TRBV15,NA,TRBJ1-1,CATSRDPLNTNTEAFF,TGTGCCACCAGCAGAGATCCATTGAATACGAACACTGAAGCTTTCTTT
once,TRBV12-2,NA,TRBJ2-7,CASRLAPCEQYF,TGTGCAAGTCGCTTAGCACCGTGCGAGCAGTACTTC
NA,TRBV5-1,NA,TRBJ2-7,CASSHGTGYEQYF,TGCGCCAGCAGCCACGGGACCGGCTACGAGCAGTACTTC
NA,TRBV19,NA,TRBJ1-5,CASSIESNQPQHF,TGTGCCAGTAGTATTGAGTCGAATCAGCCCCAGCATTTT
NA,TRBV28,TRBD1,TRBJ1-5,CASSYRGVTVGQPQHF,TGTGCCAGCAGTTACAGGGGAGTCACAGTCGGTCAGCCCCAGCATTTT
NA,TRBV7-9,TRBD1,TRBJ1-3,CASSSKGALRNTIYF,TGTGCCAGCAGCTCGAAGGGGGCTTTACGAAACACCATATATTTT
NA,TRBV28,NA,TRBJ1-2,CASSFNGYYGYTF,TGTGCCAGCAGTTTTAACGGGTACTATGGCTACACCTTC
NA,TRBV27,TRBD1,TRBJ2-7,CASSLRTGSYEQYF,TGTGCCAGCAGTTTAAGGACAGGATCCTACGAGCAGTACTTC
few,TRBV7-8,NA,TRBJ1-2,CASSDGLLYTF,TGTGCCAGCAGCGACGGGTTACTGTACACCTTC
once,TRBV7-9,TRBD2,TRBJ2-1,CASSFPGLAGNNEQFF,TGTGCCAGCAGCTTCCCGGGACTAGCGGGTAACAATGAGCAGTTCTTC
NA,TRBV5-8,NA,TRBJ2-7,CASSLTGGAYEQYF,TGTGCCAGCAGTTTGACAGGAGGGGCCTACGAGCAGTACTTC
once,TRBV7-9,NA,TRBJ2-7,CASSSLTYEQYF,TGTGCCAGCAGCTCACTTACCTACGAGCAGTACTTC
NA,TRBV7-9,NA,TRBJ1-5,CASSLADTQPQHF,TGTGCCAGCAGCTTAGCTGATACCCAGCCCCAGCATTTT
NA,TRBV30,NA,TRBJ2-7,CAWSSLAPSSGVDEQYF,TGTGCCTGGAGTTCCCTAGCGCCATCAAGTGGAGTTGACGAGCAGTACTTC
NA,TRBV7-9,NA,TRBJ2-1,CASSFPGYNEQFF,TGTGCCAGCAGCTTCCCAGGATACAATGAGCAGTTCTTC
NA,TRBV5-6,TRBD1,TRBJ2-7,CASSPGGSTYEQYF,TGTGCCAGCAGCCCAGGGGGCTCGACTTACGAGCAGTACTTC
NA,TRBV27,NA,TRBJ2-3,CASSLVGDTQYF,TGTGCCAGCAGTTTAGTGGGAGATACGCAGTATTTT
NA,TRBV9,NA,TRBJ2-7,CASSEGEGAYEQYF,TGTGCCAGCAGCGAGGGGGAGGGGGCCTACGAGCAGTACTTC
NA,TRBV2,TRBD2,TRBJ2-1,CASSGPSGIIINEQFF,TGTGCCAGCAGTGGTCCTAGCGGGATAATCATCAATGAGCAGTTCTTC
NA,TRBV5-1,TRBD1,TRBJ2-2,CASSFRTGGYTGELFF,TGCGCCAGCAGCTTTAGGACAGGGGGCTACACCGGGGAGCTGTTTTTT
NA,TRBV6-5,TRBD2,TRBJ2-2,CASSRLAGGDGELFF,TGTGCCAGCAGTCGACTAGCGGGAGGGGACGGGGAGCTGTTTTTT
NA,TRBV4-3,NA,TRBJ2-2,CASSQGFTGELFF,TGCGCCAGCAGCCAGGGATTCACCGGGGAGCTGTTTTTT
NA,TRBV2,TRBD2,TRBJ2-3,CASSDTSGRVGLDTQYF,TGTGCCAGCAGTGATACTAGCGGGAGGGTGGGATTAGATACGCAGTATTTT
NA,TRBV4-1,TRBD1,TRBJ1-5,CASSQVDRDINQPQHF,TGCGCCAGCAGCCAAGTAGACAGGGATATCAATCAGCCCCAGCATTTT